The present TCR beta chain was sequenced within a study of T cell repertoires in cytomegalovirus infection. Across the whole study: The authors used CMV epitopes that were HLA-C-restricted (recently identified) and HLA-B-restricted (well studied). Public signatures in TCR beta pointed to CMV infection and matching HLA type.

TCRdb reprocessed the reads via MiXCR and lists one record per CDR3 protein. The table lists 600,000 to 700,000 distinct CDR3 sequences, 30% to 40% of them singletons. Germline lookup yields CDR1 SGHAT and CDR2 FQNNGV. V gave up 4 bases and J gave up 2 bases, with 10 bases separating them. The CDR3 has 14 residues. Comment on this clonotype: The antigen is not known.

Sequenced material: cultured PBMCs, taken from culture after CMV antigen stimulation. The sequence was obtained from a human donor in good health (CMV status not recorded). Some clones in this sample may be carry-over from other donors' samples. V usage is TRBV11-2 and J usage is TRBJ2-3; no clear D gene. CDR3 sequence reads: CASSYQQPTDTQYF. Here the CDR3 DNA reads TGTGCCAGCAGCTACCAACAACCCACAGATACGCAGTATTTT.